The clone carrying this TCR beta chain occurred a few times. With 60 Vbeta and 13 Jbeta primers, the PCR was carried out. How the authors handled the data: In a later analysis, roughly 11 million of 65 million to 80 million unique beta chains occurred in at least two donors. Repertoires were generated with immunoSEQ multiplex PCR, while TCRdb's copy carries only in-frame clones and drops some. V, J and clone size are those of that table, while D and trimming were read from the DNA. The table shows about 200,000 clones, with around 85% occurring only once. This sample stems from a study of cytomegalovirus exposure and HLA in healthy donors. The length of the CDR3 is 13 residues. Trimming took 5 bases from V and 11 from J, leaving 19 bases between them. CDR1 is MNHEY, CDR2 SVGAGI, per germline.

This receptor was identified in a girl aged 2 to 9 in good health and CMV-seronegative. This chain uses TRBV6-5 with TRBJ2-7; perhaps TRBD2 as D (6 bases). The sequencing sample was made of PBMCs. CDR3 protein: CASSTPPGGGEYF. The CDR3 DNA reads TGTGCCAGCAGTACCCCCCCTGGTGGAGGGGAGTACTTC.